These T cell receptor beta chains were read from a single sample in a study of patients and donors after allogeneic stem cell transplantation. TCRdb fed the RT-PCR reads into MiXCR, producing one record per CDR3 protein. The data show about 410,000 distinct CDR3 sequences, approximately 16% seen once. Specimen: blood, either unsorted or a sorted T cell fraction (not recorded which). Source of these receptors: a human donor who was either an allogeneic HSCT recipient or a stem cell or donor lymphocyte infusion donor (not recorded which). It is not recorded whose cells these are; they may come from a transplant donor. The CDR3 runs from the conserved cysteine through the conserved F or W.

v_call: TRBV7-9
cdr3_aa: CASSFTGRNTEAFF

v_call: TRBV2
cdr3_aa: CASHTSGRDYEQYF

v_call: TRBV7-2
cdr3_aa: CASSESGTALDTQYF

v_call: TRBV4-1
cdr3_aa: CASSQGIGGTGNTIYF

v_call: TRBV20-1
cdr3_aa: CSARDEVGWQSSNQPQHF

v_call: TRBV6-2/TRBV6-3
cdr3_aa: CASSYSQRGSEAFF

v_call: TRBV5-1
cdr3_aa: CASSLIGQGFTEAFF

v_call: TRBV12-3/TRBV12-4
cdr3_aa: CASSPGGGPYEQYF

v_call: TRBV7-7
cdr3_aa: CASSSRGLVDNEQFF

v_call: TRBV27
cdr3_aa: CASSFSAGNEKLFF

v_call: TRBV5-5
cdr3_aa: CASSRTGEPYGYTF